This T cell receptor beta chain was profiled in a study of T cell repertoires in cytomegalovirus infection. At the level of the study: An indication of both CMV infection and matching HLA type came from public TCR beta signatures.

Notes on this clonotype: As yet, its antigen is unknown.

TCRdb reanalysed the reads using MiXCR and keeps one entry per CDR3 protein. The table lists about 400,000 distinct CDR3 sequences, just under 35% of them singletons. Points from the study as a whole: Cumulative public TCR beta family frequency identified CMV carriers with the relevant HLA.

Germline V gives CDR1 MDHEN, CDR2 SYDVKM. The CDR3 sequence is 15 residues long. V lost 5 bases and J 2 bases, leaving 16 bases between the germline ends. The rearrangement uses TRBV28 and TRBJ2-7; no clear D gene. The receptor was derived from a human donor in good health (CMV status not recorded). Some clones in this sample may be carry-over from other donors' samples. The sample here was cultured PBMCs, taken from culture after CMV antigen stimulation. DNA of the CDR3: TGTGCCAGCAGTCCTCCTGCCAGTACCACCTACGAGCAGTACTTC. As protein: CASSPPASTTYEQYF.